This T cell receptor beta chain appears in the sequencing data of a study of patients and donors after allogeneic stem cell transplantation. A single record per CDR3 protein comes from TCRdb applying MiXCR to the RT-PCR reads. This table has some 880,000 distinct CDR3 sequences, more than 15% appearing once. Germline values: CDR1 SGDLS, CDR2 YYNGEE. V lost 0 bases to trimming and J lost 4 bases, with 10 bases between them. There are 14 residues in the CDR3. V gene TRBV9 combines with J gene TRBJ1-1; D unclear. This clonotype originated in a human donor who was either an allogeneic HSCT recipient or a stem cell or donor lymphocyte infusion donor (not recorded which). It is not recorded whose cells these are; they may come from a transplant donor. Sequencing input: blood, either unsorted or a sorted T cell fraction (not recorded which). As DNA, the CDR3 is TGTGCCAGCAGCGTAGTTCACCAGTCCACTGAAGCTTTCTTT. It specifies CASSVVHQSTEAFF.